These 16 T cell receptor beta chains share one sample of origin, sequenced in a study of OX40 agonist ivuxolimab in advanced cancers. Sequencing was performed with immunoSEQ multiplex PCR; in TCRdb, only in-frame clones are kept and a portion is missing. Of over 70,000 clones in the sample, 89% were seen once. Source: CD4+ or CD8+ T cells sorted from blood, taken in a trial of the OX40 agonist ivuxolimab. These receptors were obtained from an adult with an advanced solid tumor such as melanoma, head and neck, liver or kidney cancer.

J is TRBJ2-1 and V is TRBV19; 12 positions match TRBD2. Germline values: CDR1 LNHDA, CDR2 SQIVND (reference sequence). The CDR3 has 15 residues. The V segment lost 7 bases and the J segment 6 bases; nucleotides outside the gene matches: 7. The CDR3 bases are TGTGCCAGTACACTAGCGGGAGGAAAAGTCAATGAGCAGTTCTTC. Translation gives CASTLAGGKVNEQFF. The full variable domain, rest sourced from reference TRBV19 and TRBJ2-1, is DGGITQSPKYLFRKEGQNVTLSCEQNLNHDAMYWYRQDPGQGLRLIYYSQIVNDFQKGDIAEGYSVSREKKESFPLTVTSAQKNPTAFYLCASTLAGGKVNEQFFGPGTRLTVL.

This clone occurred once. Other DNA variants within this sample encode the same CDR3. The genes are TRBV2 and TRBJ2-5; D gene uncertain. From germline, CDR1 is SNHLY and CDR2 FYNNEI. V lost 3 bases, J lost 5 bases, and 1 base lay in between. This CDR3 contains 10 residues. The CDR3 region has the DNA TGTGCCAGCAGTGAGGAGACCCAGTACTTC. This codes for CASSEETQYF.

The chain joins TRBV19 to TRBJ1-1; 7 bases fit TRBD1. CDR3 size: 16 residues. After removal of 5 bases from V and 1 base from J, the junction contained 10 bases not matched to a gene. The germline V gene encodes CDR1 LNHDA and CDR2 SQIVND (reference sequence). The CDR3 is CASSFGPGQWNTEAFF. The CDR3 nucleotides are TGTGCCAGTAGTTTCGGACCGGGACAGTGGAACACTGAAGCTTTCTTT.

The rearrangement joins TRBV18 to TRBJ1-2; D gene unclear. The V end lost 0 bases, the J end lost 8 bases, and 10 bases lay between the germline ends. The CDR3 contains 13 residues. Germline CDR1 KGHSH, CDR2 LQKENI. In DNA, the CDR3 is TGTGCCAGCTCACCACCCGGGGTTGTGGGCTACACCTTC. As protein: CASSPPGVVGYTF.

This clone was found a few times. The CDR3 here is CASSEHTQQFF. In DNA, the CDR3 is TGTGCCAGCAGTGAACACACACAGCAGTTCTTC. The chain is built from TRBV2 and TRBJ2-1; D gene ambiguous. The CDR3 has 11 amino acids. Germline V lookup: CDR1 SNHLY, CDR2 FYNNEI. Trimming shortened V by 2 bases and J by 11 bases, and 7 bases separated the two germline ends.

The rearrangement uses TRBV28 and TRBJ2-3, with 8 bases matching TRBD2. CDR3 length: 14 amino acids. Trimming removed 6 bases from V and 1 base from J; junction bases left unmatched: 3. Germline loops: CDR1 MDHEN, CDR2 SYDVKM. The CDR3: CASSGGGGTDTQYF. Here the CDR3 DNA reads TGTGCCAGCAGCGGGGGGGGAGGCACAGATACGCAGTATTTT.

CDR3 nucleotides: TGTGCCAGCAGCCAAGCAGCGGGAGTTACGGACATTCAGTACTTC. The encoded protein is CASSQAAGVTDIQYF. The rearrangement links TRBV4-2 to TRBJ2-4; TRBD2 agrees at 8 bases. Germline CDR1 reads LGHNA; CDR2 reads YNFKEQ. V was pared by 1 base and J by 8 bases, with 7 bases of the junction left unmatched. This CDR3 is 15 amino acids long.

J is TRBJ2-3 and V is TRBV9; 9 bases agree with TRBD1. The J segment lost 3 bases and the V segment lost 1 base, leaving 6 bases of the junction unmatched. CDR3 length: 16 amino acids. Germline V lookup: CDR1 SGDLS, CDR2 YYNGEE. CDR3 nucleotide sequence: TGTGCCAGCAGCGTATACAGGGGGCTCGTTACAGATACGCAGTATTTT. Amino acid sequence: CASSVYRGLVTDTQYF. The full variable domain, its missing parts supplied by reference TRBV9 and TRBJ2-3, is DSGVTQTPKHLITATGQRVTLRCSPRSGDLSVYWYQQSLDQGLQFLIQYYNGEERAKGNILERFSAQQFPDLHSELNLSSLELGDSALYFCASSVYRGLVTDTQYFGPGTRLTVL.

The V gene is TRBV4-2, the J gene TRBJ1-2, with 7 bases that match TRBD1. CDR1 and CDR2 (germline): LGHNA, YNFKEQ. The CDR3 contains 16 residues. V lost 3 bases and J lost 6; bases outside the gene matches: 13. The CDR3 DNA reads TGTGCCAGCAGCCAGGAATGGGGACAGTCGGTACATGGCTACACCTTC. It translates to CASSQEWGQSVHGYTF.

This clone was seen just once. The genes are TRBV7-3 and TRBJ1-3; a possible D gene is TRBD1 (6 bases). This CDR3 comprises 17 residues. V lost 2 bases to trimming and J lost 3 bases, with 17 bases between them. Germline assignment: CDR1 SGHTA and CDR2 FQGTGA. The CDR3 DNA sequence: TGTGCCAGCAGCTTACGGGCAGGGGATTCGGGTGGAAACACCATATATTTT. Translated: CASSLRAGDSGGNTIYF.

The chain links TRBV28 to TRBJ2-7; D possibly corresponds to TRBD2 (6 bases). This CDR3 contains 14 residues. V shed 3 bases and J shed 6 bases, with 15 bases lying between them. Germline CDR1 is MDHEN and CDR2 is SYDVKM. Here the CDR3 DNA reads TGTGCCAGCAGTTTTGGGGGGTCGACGCCCGAGCAGTACGTC. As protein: CASSFGGSTPEQYV.

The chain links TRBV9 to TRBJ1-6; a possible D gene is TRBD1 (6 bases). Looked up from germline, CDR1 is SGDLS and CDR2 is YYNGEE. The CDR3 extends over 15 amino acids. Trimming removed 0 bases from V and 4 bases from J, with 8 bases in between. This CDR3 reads CASSVEGTYNSPLHF. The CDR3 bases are TGTGCCAGCAGCGTAGAAGGGACATATAATTCACCCCTCCACTTT.

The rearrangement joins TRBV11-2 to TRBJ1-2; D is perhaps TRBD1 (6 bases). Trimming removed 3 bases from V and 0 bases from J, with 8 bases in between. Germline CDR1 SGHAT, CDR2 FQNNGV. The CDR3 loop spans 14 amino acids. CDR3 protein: CASSFTGTNYGYTF. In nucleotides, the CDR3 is TGTGCCAGCAGCTTCACAGGGACTAACTATGGCTACACCTTC.

As DNA, the CDR3 is TGTGCCAGCAGCGCTCAGGGCAATGGCTACACCTTC. It is translated as CASSAQGNGYTF. The rearrangement links TRBV9 to TRBJ1-2; possible D gene TRBD1, 5 bases. Trimming pared 3 bases from V and 6 bases from J, leaving 9 bases between. The germline V gene encodes CDR1 SGDLS and CDR2 YYNGEE. The CDR3 extends over 12 amino acids.

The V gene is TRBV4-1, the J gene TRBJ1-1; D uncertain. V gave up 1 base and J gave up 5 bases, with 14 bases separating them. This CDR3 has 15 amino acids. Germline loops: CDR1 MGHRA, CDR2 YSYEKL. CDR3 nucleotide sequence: TGCGCCAGCAGCCAAGGCCACGGGGAAGGTACTGAAGCTTTCTTT. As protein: CASSQGHGEGTEAFF.

CDR3 nucleotides: TGCGCCAGCAGCCAATATCGGGGAACCTACGAGCAGTACTTC. As protein: CASSQYRGTYEQYF. V and J are TRBV4-3 and TRBJ2-7, with D perhaps matching TRBD2 (5 bases). Germline CDR1 and CDR2: LGHNA and YSLEER. Trimming shortened V by 2 bases and J by 2 bases, and 10 bases separated the two germline ends. This CDR3 is 14 amino acids long.